The source of this T cell receptor (beta chain) is a study of CD8+ T cells in alopecia areata. This clone was found a few times. Its matching antigen is unknown. J gave up 3 bases and V 3 bases, and 6 bases lay outside the gene matches. The CDR3 length is 15 residues. CDR1 and CDR2 from the germline V gene are SGHAT and FQDESV (reference sequence). Once RNA had been extracted, it was reverse transcribed into cDNA to act as the sequencing template. Sequenced by immunoSEQ multiplex PCR; TCRdb stores in-frame clones only, minus some. The table includes hundreds of thousands of clones, around two fifths detected once. Study-wide results and limits: When scalp samples are sequenced, resident alphabeta T cells of normal skin are also captured.

Treatment defined: oral pan-JAK inhibitor, 5-10 mg twice daily. The sequence came from a human donor with alopecia areata. This specimen consisted of CD4+ T cells sorted from blood, obtained at approximately week 30, from a patient treated with tofacitinib. V is TRBV11-1 and J is TRBJ2-7, with 9 bases identical to TRBD1. CDR3 sequence (DNA): TGTGCCAGCAGCTTTTCCGGACAGGGGAGCTACGAGCAGTACTTC. It translates to CASSFSGQGSYEQYF.